Listed here are 19 T cell receptor beta chains from one sample, sequenced in a study of shared clonotypes between healthy human individuals. Sequencing was performed with immunoSEQ multiplex PCR; in TCRdb, only in-frame clones are kept and a portion is missing. This repertoire shows about half a million clones, around 80% found once; its top ten account for approximately 12%. The sample was PBMCs. These receptors came from a woman in her forties in good health. Some clones in this sample may be carry-over from other donors' samples.

This sequence joins TRBV5-1 and TRBJ2-5, with no clear D. CDR3 length: 14 amino acids. Germline lookup yields CDR1 SGHRS and CDR2 YFSETQ. Trimming took 4 bases from V and 1 from J, leaving 11 bases between them. The CDR3 protein is CASSLQTLQETQYF. In DNA form, the CDR3 reads TGCGCCAGCAGCCTACAGACTCTCCAAGAGACCCAGTACTTC. The whole variable domain, remainder taken from reference TRBV5-1 and TRBJ2-5, is KAGVTQTPRYLIKTRGQQVTLSCSPISGHRSVSWYQQTPGQGLQFLFEYFSETQRNKGNFPGRFSGRQFSNSRSEMNVSTLELGDSALYLCASSLQTLQETQYFGPGTRLLVL.

The rearrangement links TRBV7-9 to TRBJ2-5; D is tentatively TRBD1 or TRBD2 (5 bases each). The DNA end favors TRBJ2-7, so the J call may be wrong. The CDR3 extends over 19 amino acids. Germline V gene lookup returns CDR1 SEHNR and CDR2 FQNEAQ (reference sequence). The CDR3 coding sequence is TGTGCCAGCAGCACCGCGGCAGGGCTCTTCCGAGCGGATGCCTACGAGCAGTACTTC. Translation: CASSTAAGLFRADAYEQYF.

The CDR3 protein is CASSVDGANYGYTF. In DNA form, the CDR3 reads TGTGCCAGCAGCGTAGACGGCGCTAACTATGGCTACACCTTC. The V call is TRBV2, the J call TRBJ1-2; D gene uncertain. Germline V gives CDR1 SNHLY, CDR2 FYNNEI. V dropped 6 bases and J dropped 0 bases, with 11 bases sitting between them. This CDR3 has 14 amino acids.

The V call is TRBV18, the J call TRBJ1-2, with 10 bases that match TRBD1. The CDR3 is 14 amino acids. The V gene end was trimmed by 3 bases and the J gene end by 8 bases; junction bases not matched to a gene: 6. Germline V lookup: CDR1 KGHSH, CDR2 LQKENI. This CDR3 reads CASSPRDRGSGYTF. The CDR3, as DNA: TGTGCCAGCTCACCCCGGGACAGGGGAAGCGGCTACACCTTC.

V gene TRBV27 combines with J gene TRBJ2-1; TRBD2 matches at 7 bases. There are 14 residues in the CDR3. The ends lost 6 bases at V and 2 bases at J; junction bases unmatched: 4. The germline V gene has CDR1 MNHEY and CDR2 SMNVEV (reference sequence). The CDR3 nucleotides read TGTGCCAGCAGACAGCGGGGTGCCTACAATGAGCAGTTCTTC. It encodes CASRQRGAYNEQFF.

This clone has more than one count but fewer than ten. The CDR3 bases are TGTGCCATCAGTGGTCCGGGACTACAGAACTACGAGCAGTACTTC. Translation gives CAISGPGLQNYEQYF. This chain joins TRBV10-3 and TRBJ2-7, with TRBD2 identical over 7 bases. Germline values: CDR1 ENHRY, CDR2 SYGVKD. Unmatched junction bases numbered 9, after V lost 4 bases and J lost 3 bases. The CDR3 runs to 15 residues.

In DNA form, the CDR3 reads TGTGCCAGCGTGGGGTACGAGCAGTACTTC. Amino acid sequence: CASVGYEQYF. The chain couples TRBV7-9 to TRBJ2-7; D gene unclear. Trimming removed 8 bases from V and 4 bases from J, with 6 bases in between. The germline gives CDR1 SEHNR, CDR2 FQNEAQ (reference sequence). The CDR3 is made up of 10 amino acids. Drawing the rest from reference TRBV7-9 and TRBJ2-7, the complete variable domain is DTGVSQNPRHKITKRGQNVTFRCDPISEHNRLYWYRQTLGQGPEFLTYFQNEAQLEKSRLLSDRFSAERPKGSFSTLEIQRTEQGDSAMYLCASVGYEQYFGPGTRLTVT.

V usage is TRBV29-1 and J usage is TRBJ2-6; D is perhaps TRBD1 or TRBD2 (5 bases each). Germline values: CDR1 SQVTM, CDR2 ANQGSEA. Trimming pared 4 bases from V and 0 bases from J, leaving 7 bases between. This CDR3 region has 14 residues. CDR3 region: CSVGDGSGANVLTF. The CDR3 nucleotides are TGCAGCGTTGGGGACGGCTCTGGGGCCAACGTCCTGACTTTC.

This clone came up once. V usage is TRBV28 and J usage is TRBJ2-3, with 13 nucleotides matching TRBD2. Germline loops: CDR1 MDHEN, CDR2 SYDVKM. This CDR3 has 15 amino acids. The J segment lost 6 bases and the V segment lost 6 bases, leaving 6 bases of the junction unmatched. DNA for the CDR3: TGTGCCAGCAGGCGACTAGCGGGAGGCCTGGATACGCAGTATTTT. Encoded protein: CASRRLAGGLDTQYF.

This clone was seen a few times. J is TRBJ2-7 and V is TRBV30; no clear D. This CDR3 region has 11 residues. The germline CDR1 and CDR2 sequences are GTSNPN and SVGIG (reference sequence). Trimming pared 1 base from V and 6 bases from J, leaving 7 bases between. The CDR3 reads CAWSGFFEQYF. DNA for the CDR3: TGTGCCTGGAGTGGTTTTTTCGAGCAGTACTTC.

The chain uses TRBV19 and TRBJ2-3; D is uncertain. The V end lost 5 bases, the J end lost 5 bases, and 14 bases lay between the germline ends. This CDR3 comprises 14 residues. From germline, CDR1 is LNHDA and CDR2 SQIVND (reference sequence). This CDR3 reads CASSLGLSGDTQYF. The CDR3 DNA reads TGTGCCAGTAGTCTCGGCCTTTCGGGAGATACGCAGTATTTT.

This clone was observed a single time. J is TRBJ1-2 and V is TRBV12-5; D gene unclear. The V end lost 6 bases, the J end lost 0 bases, and 8 bases lay between the germline ends. CDR3 length: 13 amino acids. In germline, CDR1 is LGHNT, CDR2 FRNRAP. In DNA, the CDR3 is TGTGCTAGTGGACGGGAAGCTAACTATGGCTACACCTTC. This translates into CASGREANYGYTF.

CDR3 amino acids: CASSFRGALGYTF. The CDR3 bases are TGCGCCAGCAGCTTCAGGGGAGCTCTTGGCTACACCTTC. J is TRBJ1-2 and V is TRBV5-1; possibly TRBD1 for D (6 bases). The CDR3 has 13 amino acids. Deletions cut 2 bases from V and 7 bases from J, with 12 bases between. Germline V gene sequence: CDR1 SGHRS, CDR2 YFSETQ.

The chain joins TRBV6-5 to TRBJ2-3; D gene unclear. The ends were cut back, 4 bases at V and 6 bases at J, with 5 bases in the middle. Germline loops: CDR1 MNHEY, CDR2 SVGAGI. The CDR3 is 11 amino acids. CDR3 DNA: TGTGCCAGCAGTTTGTCGGATACGCAGTATTTT. Its protein product is CASSLSDTQYF.

On this clone: One base away lies a much larger clone, so this may be a sequencing read error. The rearrangement joins TRBV10-3 to TRBJ2-7; no clear D. There are 14 residues in the CDR3. Germline lookup yields CDR1 ENHRY and CDR2 SYGVKD. In DNA, the CDR3 is TGTGTCATCAGTGAGTCCAGTCGCTACTACGAGCAGTACTTC. It is translated as CVISESSRYYEQYF.

Of note for this clone: In the same sample, other DNA sequences code for this CDR3. The V call is TRBV7-3, the J call TRBJ2-7, with TRBD2 matching 7 bases. Germline values: CDR1 SGHTA, CDR2 FQGTGA. Germline trimming cut 0 bases from V and 6 bases from J; bases unmatched to any gene: 2. CDR3 length equals 13 residues. CDR3 DNA sequence: TGTGCCAGCAGCTTAACGCCGGGGGGCGAGCAGTACTTC. Amino acid sequence: CASSLTPGGEQYF.

This rearrangement joins TRBV5-6 to TRBJ1-1; perhaps TRBD1 as D (5 bases). The V and J ends lost 0 bases and 6 bases respectively, with 12 bases between them. In germline, CDR1 is SGHDT, CDR2 YYEEEE. The CDR3 loop spans 14 amino acids. For the CDR3, the DNA is TGTGCCAGCAGCTTGGTGGGACGTCCCTCTGAAGCTTTCTTT. This codes for CASSLVGRPSEAFF.

CDR3 sequence (DNA): TGTGCCAGTAGTCGCGGTCGGTACTATAGCAATCAGCCCCAGCATTTT. Protein product: CASSRGRYYSNQPQHF. V and J are TRBV19 and TRBJ1-5; D is uncertain. This CDR3 contains 16 residues. The V end was cut by 5 bases, the J end by 0 bases, with 14 bases between. Germline V gene lookup returns CDR1 LNHDA and CDR2 SQIVND (reference sequence).

This clone has just a few counts. The rearrangement uses TRBV2 and TRBJ1-5; possible D gene TRBD1, 6 bases. Germline CDR1 is SNHLY and CDR2 is FYNNEI. The CDR3 is 14 residues long. V was pared by 3 bases and J by 2 bases, with 8 bases between. The CDR3 region has the DNA TGTGCCAGCAGTGACAGGGGACGCAATCAGCCCCAGCATTTT. It specifies CASSDRGRNQPQHF.